Following are 27 T cell receptor beta chains from one sample sequenced in a study of OX40 agonist ivuxolimab in advanced cancers. Method: immunoSEQ multiplex PCR; TCRdb's copy keeps in-frame clones and lacks some. The sample carries 11,000 or so clones, more than 65% recorded once. This specimen consisted of CD4+ or CD8+ T cells sorted from blood, obtained in a trial of the OX40 agonist ivuxolimab. The receptor set was obtained from an adult with an advanced solid tumor such as melanoma, head and neck, liver or kidney cancer.

The chain is built from TRBV29-1 and TRBJ2-7; D may match TRBD1 or TRBD2 (6 bases each). This CDR3 spans 12 amino acids. In germline, CDR1 is SQVTM, CDR2 ANQGSEA. V was cut by 5 bases and J by 2 bases, with 10 bases left in between. The CDR3: CSVKGGTYEQYF. Written as DNA, the CDR3 is TGCAGCGTTAAAGGGGGGACCTACGAGCAGTACTTC.

The V call is TRBV6-5, the J call TRBJ2-3, with a weak D call TRBD2 (7 bases). Germline V gene lookup returns CDR1 MNHEY and CDR2 SVGAGI. The CDR3 sequence is 15 residues long. Trimming removed 2 bases from V and 5 bases from J, with 14 bases in between. CDR3 protein: CASSYRGREKDTQYF. In nucleotides, the CDR3 is TGTGCCAGCAGTTACCGGGGGCGGGAGAAAGATACGCAGTATTTT.

This rearrangement joins TRBV7-9 to TRBJ2-1, with 7 bases matching TRBD1. The V and J ends lost 4 bases and 7 bases, in that order; junction bases with no gene match: 7. The germline gives CDR1 SEHNR, CDR2 FQNEAQ (reference sequence). This CDR3 comprises 14 residues. The CDR3 protein is CASSSGTVRNEQFF. CDR3 nucleotide sequence: TGTGCCAGCAGCTCCGGGACAGTAAGGAATGAGCAGTTCTTC.

The V call is TRBV5-1, the J call TRBJ2-1; 8 bases align to TRBD2. V was pared by 2 bases and J by 4 bases, with 11 bases of the junction left unmatched. Germline CDR1 reads SGHRS; CDR2 reads YFSETQ. The CDR3 totals 17 residues. CDR3 loop: CASSFSGTLALYNEQFF. The DNA for the CDR3 is TGCGCCAGCAGCTTTAGCGGGACACTAGCATTGTACAATGAGCAGTTCTTC.

The rearrangement uses TRBV28 and TRBJ2-7; D is undetermined. Germline values: CDR1 MDHEN, CDR2 SYDVKM. V dropped 3 bases and J dropped 2 bases, with 5 bases sitting between them. This CDR3 is 12 amino acids long. The CDR3 reads CASSFWTYEQYF. The CDR3 coding sequence is TGTGCCAGCAGTTTCTGGACCTACGAGCAGTACTTC.

CDR3: CASSAWSLGENNEQFF. The CDR3 DNA sequence: TGTGCCAGCAGCGCTTGGTCGCTAGGGGAGAACAATGAGCAGTTCTTC. The gene calls are TRBV7-8 and TRBJ2-1; D may be TRBD1 or TRBD2 (5 bases each). This CDR3 contains 16 residues. Looked up from germline, CDR1 is SGHVS and CDR2 is FQNEAQ. Between the trimmed V and J ends, which lost 5 bases and 5 bases, there was a span of 19 bases.

This clone has a single count. The gene calls are TRBV7-9 and TRBJ2-7; tentatively, D is TRBD2 (6 bases). Deletions cut 5 bases from V and 3 bases from J, with 17 bases between. Germline lookup yields CDR1 SEHNR and CDR2 FQNEAQ (reference sequence). The CDR3 length is 15 residues. The chain's CDR3 is CASSATGTDYYEQYF. CDR3 coding DNA: TGTGCCAGCAGCGCTACCGGGACGGACTACTACGAGCAGTACTTC.

The chain uses TRBV28 and TRBJ1-5, with TRBD1 matching over 8 bases. The CDR3 is 14 amino acids. V trimming: 5 bases; J trimming: 4 bases; junction bases outside the gene matches: 4. Germline V gene lookup returns CDR1 MDHEN and CDR2 SYDVKM. CDR3 sequence reads: CASSLGQGNQPQHF. The CDR3 DNA sequence: TGTGCCAGCAGTCTCGGACAGGGAAATCAGCCCCAGCATTTT.

The chain combines TRBV11-2 with TRBJ2-1; D may be TRBD2 (6 bases). The germline CDR1 and CDR2 sequences are SGHAT and FQNNGV. The ends were cut back, 3 bases at V and 0 bases at J, with 12 bases in the middle. The CDR3 runs 16 residues. CDR3 DNA sequence: TGTGCCAGCAGCTTGATTTACGGGGGCTCCTACAATGAGCAGTTCTTC. Translation: CASSLIYGGSYNEQFF. Supplemented by reference TRBV11-2 and TRBJ2-1, the full variable domain reads EAGVAQSPRYKIIEKRQSVAFWCNPISGHATLYWYQQILGQGPKLLIQFQNNGVVDDSQLPKDRFSAERLKGVDSTLKIQPAKLEDSAVYLCASSLIYGGSYNEQFFGPGTRLTVL.

The gene calls are TRBV11-2 and TRBJ2-7, with 10 nucleotides matching TRBD1. V was pared by 0 bases and J by 4 bases, with 6 bases of the junction left unmatched. Germline V lookup: CDR1 SGHAT, CDR2 FQNNGV. The CDR3 spans 16 residues. CDR3 in amino acids: CASSLEISDRGYEQYF. For the CDR3, the DNA is TGTGCCAGCAGCTTAGAGATCTCGGACAGGGGGTACGAGCAGTACTTC.

V gene TRBV25-1 combines with J gene TRBJ1-4; 7 bases match TRBD1. Unmatched junction bases numbered 7, after V lost 2 bases and J lost 4 bases. Germline V gives CDR1 MGHDK, CDR2 SYGVNS. This CDR3 contains 16 residues. CDR3 region: CASSEIRQGLNEKLFF. The CDR3 nucleotides are TGTGCCAGCAGTGAAATAAGACAGGGCCTTAATGAAAAACTGTTTTTT.

This clone came up a few times. The rearrangement links TRBV27 to TRBJ1-1; 7 bases are a match to TRBD1. The CDR3 spans 17 residues. V was clipped by 4 bases and J by 0 bases; unmatched bases: 11. CDR1 and CDR2 (germline): MNHEY, SMNVEV (reference sequence). DNA of the CDR3: TGTGCCAGCAGTTACTGGACAGGCGGGGGATTGAACACTGAAGCTTTCTTT. Translated: CASSYWTGGGLNTEAFF.

The chain joins TRBV19 to TRBJ2-7, with D perhaps matching TRBD2 (5 bases). Germline V gene data show CDR1 as LNHDA and CDR2 as SQIVND (reference sequence). CDR3 length: 15 amino acids. The V end was cut by 4 bases, the J end by 2 bases, with 15 bases between. The CDR3 sequence is CASSTVPTITYEQYF. In DNA, the CDR3 is TGTGCCAGTAGTACCGTCCCGACTATAACCTACGAGCAGTACTTC.

J is TRBJ2-7 and V is TRBV4-3; 7 positions match TRBD1. From germline, CDR1 is LGHNA and CDR2 YSLEER. After removal of 2 bases from V and 0 bases from J, the junction contained 13 bases not matched to a gene. The CDR3 consists of 18 residues. The CDR3 here is CASSQLPDGTVPSYEQYF. The DNA for the CDR3 is TGCGCCAGCAGCCAACTCCCCGATGGGACAGTCCCCTCCTACGAGCAGTACTTC.

There are a few counts of this clone. This CDR3 reads CASTANTGELFF. DNA for the CDR3: TGTGCCAGCACAGCGAACACCGGGGAGCTGTTTTTT. The chain carries TRBV5-4 and TRBJ2-2; no definite D call. Germline V CDR1 and CDR2: SGHNT, YYREEE (reference sequence). The V gene lost 6 bases and the J gene lost 0 bases, with 3 bases spanning the gap. CDR3 length: 12 residues.

The rearrangement uses TRBV28 and TRBJ2-2; 7 bases map to TRBD1. Per germline, CDR1 MDHEN and CDR2 SYDVKM. The CDR3 extends over 15 amino acids. Unmatched junction bases numbered 4, after V lost 3 bases and J lost 3 bases. The CDR3 DNA reads TGTGCCAGCAGTTTGTACGGGACAGACACCGGGGAGCTGTTTTTT. Amino acids: CASSLYGTDTGELFF.

The gene calls are TRBV7-3 and TRBJ2-3, with TRBD2 matching over 7 bases. The CDR3 length is 14 residues. J was trimmed by 1 base and V by 6 bases; bases with no gene match: 4. Per germline, CDR1 SGHTA and CDR2 FQGTGA. CDR3: CASRGGSGTDTQYF. The DNA for the CDR3 is TGTGCCAGCAGGGGCGGGAGTGGCACAGATACGCAGTATTTT.

This clone ranks as medium-sized. The genes are TRBV7-3 and TRBJ1-2, with D maybe TRBD1 (5 bases). Trimming took off 4 bases at V and 3 bases at J, with 15 bases between the two ends. The germline V gene encodes CDR1 SGHTA and CDR2 FQGTGA. The CDR3 sequence is 15 residues long. CDR3: CASSSDRTFDYGYTF. The CDR3, as DNA: TGTGCCAGCAGCTCTGACAGAACCTTCGACTATGGCTACACCTTC. The full variable domain, with the rest looked up from reference TRBV7-3 and TRBJ1-2, is GAGVSQTPSNKVTEKGKYVELRCDPISGHTALYWYRQSLGQGPEFLIYFQGTGAADDSGLPNDRFFAVRPEGSVSTLKIQRTERGDSAVYLCASSSDRTFDYGYTFGSGTRLTVV.

The count of this clone is one. The chain is built from TRBV7-2 and TRBJ1-6; D gene uncertain. The V end was cut by 6 bases, the J end by 6 bases, with 9 bases between. CDR1 is SGHTA, CDR2 FQGNSA, per germline. The CDR3 contains 13 residues. CDR3 in DNA: TGTGCCAGCAGGGCTGCCGGTAATTCACCCCTCCACTTT. Translation gives CASRAAGNSPLHF. Complete variable domain (other parts from reference TRBV7-2 and TRBJ1-6): GAGVSQSPSNKVTEKGKDVELRCDPISGHTALYWYRQSLGQGLEFLIYFQGNSAPDKSGLPSDRFSAERTGGSVSTLTIQRTQQEDSAVYLCASRAAGNSPLHFGNGTRLTVT.

This clone was picked up one time. The CDR3, as DNA: TGCGCCAGCAGCTTTTCGGGACAGAGCAATCAGCCCCAGCATTTT. Its protein is CASSFSGQSNQPQHF. This chain links TRBV5-1 with TRBJ1-5, with 7 bases identical to TRBD1. J gave up 1 base and V 2 bases, and 3 bases lay outside the gene matches. CDR1 and CDR2 from the germline V gene are SGHRS and YFSETQ. CDR3 length: 15 residues.

J is TRBJ2-5 and V is TRBV28; possibly TRBD1 or TRBD2 for D (5 bases each). The CDR3 is 14 residues long. The ends were cut back, 6 bases at V and 1 base at J, with 12 bases in the middle. CDR1 is MDHEN and CDR2 is SYDVKM in the germline V gene. The CDR3 spells CASRPTGGQETQYF. The CDR3 DNA sequence: TGTGCCAGCAGACCGACTGGGGGCCAAGAGACCCAGTACTTC.

The rearrangement joins TRBV13 to TRBJ2-3, with D possibly called TRBD1 or TRBD2 (5 bases each). The CDR3 totals 15 residues. Looked up from germline, CDR1 is PRHDT and CDR2 is FYEKMQ (reference sequence). V lost 4 bases and J lost 5, with 16 bases in between. The DNA for the CDR3 is TGTGCCAGCAGCTCTTCGCTCGGGGCAATAGATACGCAGTATTTT. Translated: CASSSSLGAIDTQYF.

The chain joins TRBV11-1 to TRBJ1-2, with 9 bases fitting TRBD1. Germline assignment: CDR1 SGHAT and CDR2 FQDESV (reference sequence). This CDR3 is built from 16 residues. Trimming at V came to 5 bases and at J to 3 bases, leaving 10 bases not matched to a gene. The CDR3 protein is CASSDVTGTGYYGYTF. The CDR3 DNA follows: TGTGCCAGCAGCGACGTTACCGGGACAGGGTACTATGGCTACACCTTC.

The table lists this clone with a count of one. The V gene is TRBV6-5, the J gene TRBJ2-5, with unresolved D. The CDR3 is made up of 12 amino acids. Trimming removed 7 bases at V and 5 bases at J, with 11 bases between. Germline CDR1 and CDR2: MNHEY and SVGAGI. The CDR3 loop reads CASNPGRETQYF. CDR3 sequence (DNA): TGTGCCAGCAACCCCGGTCGGGAGACCCAGTACTTC.

The chain employs TRBV28 and TRBJ2-7; maybe TRBD1 (5 bases). Deletions cut 3 bases from V and 4 bases from J, with 19 bases between. CDR1 MDHEN and CDR2 SYDVKM come from the germline V gene. The CDR3 is 16 residues long. CDR3 nucleotide sequence: TGTGCCAGCAGTTTTGGTCCAGGACAATCGGCGTACGAGCAGTACTTC. Translation gives CASSFGPGQSAYEQYF.

This chain uses TRBV6-1 with TRBJ2-7; no definite D call. CDR1 is MNHNS, CDR2 SASEGT, per germline. V was trimmed by 3 bases and J by 1 base, leaving 10 bases between them. The CDR3 loop spans 14 amino acids. CDR3 sequence: CASSDDGWSYEQYF. CDR3 DNA: TGTGCCAGCAGTGATGACGGATGGTCCTACGAGCAGTACTTC.

The chain combines TRBV10-3 with TRBJ1-2; D may be TRBD1 (5 bases). The CDR3 has 13 amino acids. CDR1 and CDR2 from the germline V gene are ENHRY and SYGVKD. Trimming shortened V by 2 bases and J by 3 bases, and 7 bases separated the two germline ends. In DNA, the CDR3 is TGTGCCATCAGTGAGACAGGTGACTATGGCTACACCTTC. Translated, it gives CAISETGDYGYTF.